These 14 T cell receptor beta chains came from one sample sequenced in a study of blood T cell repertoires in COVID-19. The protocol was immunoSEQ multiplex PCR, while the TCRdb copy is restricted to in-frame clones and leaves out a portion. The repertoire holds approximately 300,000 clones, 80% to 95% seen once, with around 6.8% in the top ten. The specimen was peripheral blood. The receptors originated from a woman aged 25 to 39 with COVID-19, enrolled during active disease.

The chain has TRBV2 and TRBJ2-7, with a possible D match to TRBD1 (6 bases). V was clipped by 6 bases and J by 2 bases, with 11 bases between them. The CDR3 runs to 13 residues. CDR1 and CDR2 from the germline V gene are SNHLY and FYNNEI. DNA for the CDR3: TGTGCCAGCAGAAGGACAGAAGCCTACGAGCAGTACTTC. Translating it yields CASRRTEAYEQYF.

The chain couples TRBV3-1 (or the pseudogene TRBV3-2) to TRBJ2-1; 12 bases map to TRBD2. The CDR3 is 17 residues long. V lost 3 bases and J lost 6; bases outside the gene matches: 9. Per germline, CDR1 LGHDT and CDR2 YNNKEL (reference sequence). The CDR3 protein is CASSHWTSGDKGNEQFF. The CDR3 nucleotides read TGTGCCAGCAGCCATTGGACTAGCGGGGACAAAGGCAATGAGCAGTTCTTC.

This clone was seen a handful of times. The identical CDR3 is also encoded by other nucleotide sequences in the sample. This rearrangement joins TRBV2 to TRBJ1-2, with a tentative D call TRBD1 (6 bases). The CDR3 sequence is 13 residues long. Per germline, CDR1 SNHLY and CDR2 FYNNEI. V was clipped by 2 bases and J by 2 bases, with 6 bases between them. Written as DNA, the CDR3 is TGTGCCAGCAGTGAACAGGGGAACTATGGCTACACCTTC. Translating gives CASSEQGNYGYTF.

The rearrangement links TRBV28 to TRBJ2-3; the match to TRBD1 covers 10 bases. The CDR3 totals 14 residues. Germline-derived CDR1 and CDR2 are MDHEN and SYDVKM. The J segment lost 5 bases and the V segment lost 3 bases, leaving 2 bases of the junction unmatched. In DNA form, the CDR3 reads TGTGCCAGCAGTTTCTGGGACAGGGGAGATACGCAGTATTTT. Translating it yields CASSFWDRGDTQYF.

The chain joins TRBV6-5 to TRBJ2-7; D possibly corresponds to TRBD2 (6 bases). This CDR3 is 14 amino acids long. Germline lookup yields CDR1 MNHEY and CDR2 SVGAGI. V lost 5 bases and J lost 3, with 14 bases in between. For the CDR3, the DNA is TGTGCCAGCAGTACCCGTCGGGGGAGCTACGAGCAGTACTTC. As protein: CASSTRRGSYEQYF.

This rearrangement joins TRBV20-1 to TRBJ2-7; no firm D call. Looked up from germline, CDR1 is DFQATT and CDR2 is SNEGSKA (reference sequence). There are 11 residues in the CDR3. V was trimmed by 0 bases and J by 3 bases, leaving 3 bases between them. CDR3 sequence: CSARDLYEQYF. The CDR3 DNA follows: TGCAGTGCTAGAGACCTCTACGAGCAGTACTTC.

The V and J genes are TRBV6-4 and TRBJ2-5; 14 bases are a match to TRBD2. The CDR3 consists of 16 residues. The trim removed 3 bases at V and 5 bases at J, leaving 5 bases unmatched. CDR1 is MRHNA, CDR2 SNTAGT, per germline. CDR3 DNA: TGTGCCAGCAGTGATGGGACTAGCGGGAGAGGTGAGACCCAGTACTTC. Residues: CASSDGTSGRGETQYF.

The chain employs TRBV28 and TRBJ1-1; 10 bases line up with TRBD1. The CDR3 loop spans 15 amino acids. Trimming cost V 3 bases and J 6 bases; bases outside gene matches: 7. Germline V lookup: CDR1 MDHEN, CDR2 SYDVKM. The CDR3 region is CASSFTGQGTPEAFF. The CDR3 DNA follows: TGTGCCAGCAGTTTTACGGGACAGGGGACACCTGAAGCTTTCTTT.

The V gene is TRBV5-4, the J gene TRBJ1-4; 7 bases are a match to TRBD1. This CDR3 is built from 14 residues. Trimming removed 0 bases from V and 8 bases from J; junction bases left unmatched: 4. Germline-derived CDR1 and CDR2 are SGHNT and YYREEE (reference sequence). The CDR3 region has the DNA TGTGCCAGCAGCTTGGGTAGGGGACAGGAAAAACTGTTTTTT. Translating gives CASSLGRGQEKLFF.

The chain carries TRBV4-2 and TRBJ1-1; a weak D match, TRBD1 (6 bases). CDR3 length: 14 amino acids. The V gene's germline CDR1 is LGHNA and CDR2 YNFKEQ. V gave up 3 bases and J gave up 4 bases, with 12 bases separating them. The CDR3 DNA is TGTGCCAGCAGCCAGGCAAGGGGGGGCACTGAAGCTTTCTTT. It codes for CASSQARGGTEAFF.

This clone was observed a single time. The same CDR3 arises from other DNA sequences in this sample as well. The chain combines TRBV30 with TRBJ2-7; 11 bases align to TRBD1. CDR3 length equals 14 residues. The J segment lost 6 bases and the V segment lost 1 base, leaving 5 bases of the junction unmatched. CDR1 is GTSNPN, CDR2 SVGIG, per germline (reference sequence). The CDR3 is CAWSGGQGAREQYF. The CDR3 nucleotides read TGTGCCTGGAGTGGTGGACAGGGGGCTCGCGAGCAGTACTTC.

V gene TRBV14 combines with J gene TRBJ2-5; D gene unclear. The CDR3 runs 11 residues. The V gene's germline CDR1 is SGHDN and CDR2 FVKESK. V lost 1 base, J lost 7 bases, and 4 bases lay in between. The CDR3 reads CASSQAWTQYF. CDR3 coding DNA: TGTGCCAGCAGCCAAGCGTGGACCCAGTACTTC. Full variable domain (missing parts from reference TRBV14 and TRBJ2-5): EAGVTQFPSHSVIEKGQTVTLRCDPISGHDNLYWYRRVMGKEIKFLLHFVKESKQDESGMPNNRFLAERTGGTYSTLKVQPAELEDSGVYFCASSQAWTQYFGPGTRLLVL.

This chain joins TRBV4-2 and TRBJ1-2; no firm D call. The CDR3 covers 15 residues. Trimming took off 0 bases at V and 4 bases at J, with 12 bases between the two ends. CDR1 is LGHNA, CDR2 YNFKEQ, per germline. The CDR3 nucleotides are TGTGCCAGCAGCCAAGAAGCAACCTCCCTCTATGGCTACACCTTC. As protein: CASSQEATSLYGYTF.

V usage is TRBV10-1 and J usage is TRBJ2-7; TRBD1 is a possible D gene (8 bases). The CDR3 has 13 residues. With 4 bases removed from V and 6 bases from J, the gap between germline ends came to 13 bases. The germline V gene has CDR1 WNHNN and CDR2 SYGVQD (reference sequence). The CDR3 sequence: CASSGYRGGEQYF. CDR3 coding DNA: TGCGCCAGCAGTGGGTACAGGGGGGGCGAGCAGTACTTC.